Listed below are T cell receptor beta chains from one sample, sequenced in a study of blood T cells in healthy people across ages. TCRdb passed the 5' RACE reads through MiXCR, listing each CDR3 protein once. The sample contains about a million distinct CDR3 sequences, less than 45% of which appear only once. Material for sequencing was blood. The receptors here all came from a man aged 18 to 29 in good health. The CDR3 runs from the conserved cysteine through the conserved F or W. The order of the fields is V gene, clone size, J gene, D gene, CDR3 protein, CDR3 DNA. The D gene is left open where the match is weak. Size is stated for part of the rows, as once, few or many counts, or as a class when the clone is expanded.

TRBV5-5	many	TRBJ2-7	TRBD1	CASSGQGIYEQYF	TGTGCCAGCAGCGGACAGGGAATCTACGAGCAGTACTTC
TRBV20-1	few	TRBJ1-5	TRBD1	CSAAQGVNQPQHF	TGCAGTGCTGCCCAGGGGGTTAATCAGCCCCAGCATTTT
TRBV20-1	NA	TRBJ2-1	NA	CGSFKPPYNEQFF	TGCGGCAGCTTCAAACCCCCATACAATGAGCAGTTCTTC
TRBV3-1	few	TRBJ2-3	NA	CASSAIADTQYF	TGTGCCAGCAGCGCAATAGCGGATACGCAGTATTTT
TRBV28	few	TRBJ2-1	NA	CASSFKPTYNEQFF	TGTGCCAGCAGTTTTAAACCCACCTACAATGAGCAGTTCTTC
TRBV7-7	NA	TRBJ2-7	TRBD2	CASSLNPSGEQYF	TGTGCTAGCAGCTTAAATCCTAGCGGCGAGCAGTACTTC
TRBV20-1	few	TRBJ1-5	TRBD1	CSATLPGQGNQHF	TGCAGTGCAACACTACCGGGACAGGGGAACCAGCATTTT
TRBV27	once	TRBJ1-6	NA	CASSYQGSSSPLHF	TGTGCCAGCAGTTACCAGGGAAGTAGTTCACCCCTCCACTTT
TRBV29-1	few	TRBJ1-2	NA	CSVVRVIEGGYTF	TGCAGCGTTGTCCGGGTCATAGAGGGAGGCTACACCTTC
TRBV6-6	few	TRBJ1-1	NA	CASRRQPEAFF	TGTGCCAGCAGACGACAGCCTGAAGCTTTCTTT
TRBV18	once	TRBJ2-7	TRBD2	CASSRTSGGLNNEQYF	TGTGCCAGCTCCCGGACTAGCGGGGGGCTGAACAATGAGCAGTACTTC
TRBV29-1	NA	TRBJ2-3	NA	CSVDQLGDGTDTQYF	TGCAGCGTTGATCAGCTGGGAGACGGCACAGATACGCAGTATTTT
TRBV6-6	many	TRBJ2-1	NA	CASGSANYNEQFF	TGTGCCAGCGGCAGCGCCAACTACAATGAGCAGTTCTTC
TRBV20-1	NA	TRBJ1-1	NA	CSAIGTGMNTEAFF	TGCAGTGCTATCGGTACCGGGATGAACACTGAAGCTTTCTTT
TRBV6-1	NA	TRBJ2-1	TRBD2	CASSPEGRELAAHMAEQFF	TGTGCCAGCAGCCCTGAGGGGCGTGAACTAGCGGCCCACATGGCTGAGCAGTTCTTC
TRBV20-1	NA	TRBJ1-1	NA	CSARDIATEAFF	TGCAGTGCTAGAGATATAGCCACTGAAGCTTTCTTT
TRBV12-3/TRBV12-4	NA	TRBJ2-5	TRBD2	CASTPRGAGSRETQYF	TGTGCCAGCACCCCACGGGGAGCGGGGTCGCGTGAGACCCAGTACTTC
TRBV20-1	NA	TRBJ1-1	NA	CSAFRPITGSTEAFF	TGCAGTGCTTTTCGCCCGATTACAGGGTCCACTGAAGCTTTCTTT
TRBV4-3	few	TRBJ2-7	NA	CASSQETAGSYEQYF	TGCGCCAGCAGCCAAGAAACGGCAGGATCCTACGAGCAGTACTTC
TRBV14	NA	TRBJ2-1	NA	CASSERDSSYNEQFF	TGTGCCAGCAGCGAGCGGGACAGCTCCTACAATGAGCAGTTCTTC
TRBV29-1	many	TRBJ2-7	NA	CSYAKANSYEQYF	TGCAGCTACGCTAAGGCAAACTCCTACGAGCAGTACTTC
TRBV15	NA	TRBJ2-5	NA	CATSREGGKTQYF	TGTGCCACCAGCAGAGAAGGAGGAAAGACCCAGTACTTC
TRBV20-1	NA	TRBJ1-2	NA	CSARDQTDGYTF	TGCAGTGCTAGAGATCAGACCGATGGCTACACCTTC
TRBV9	few	TRBJ2-2	TRBD1	CASSSKTGGTGELFF	TGTGCCAGCAGCTCAAAGACAGGGGGCACCGGGGAGCTGTTTTTT
TRBV20-1	NA	TRBJ2-3	TRBD1	CSATRTGGDTQYF	TGCAGTGCTACCCGGACAGGAGGAGATACGCAGTATTTT
TRBV20-1	NA	TRBJ1-1	NA	CSVRPGVNTVAFF	TGCAGTGTTAGGCCAGGTGTGAACACTGTAGCTTTCTTT
TRBV5-1	few	TRBJ2-3	TRBD1	CASSWTGQKTGEGDTQYF	TGCGCCAGCAGCTGGACAGGACAGAAGACGGGTGAAGGAGATACGCAGTATTTT
TRBV5-1	NA	TRBJ2-7	NA	CASSVQSEAYEQYF	TGCGCCAGCAGCGTCCAGTCGGAGGCCTACGAGCAGTACTTC
TRBV20-1	NA	TRBJ2-1	NA	CSARDLRGNEQFF	TGCAGTGCTAGAGATTTAAGAGGCAATGAGCAGTTCTTC
TRBV28	few	TRBJ2-3	TRBD2	CASSFPSGGADTQYF	TGTGCCAGCAGTTTTCCTAGCGGGGGGGCAGATACGCAGTATTTT
TRBV7-2	NA	TRBJ1-2	NA	CASSLDLVAKSNYGYTF	TGTGCCAGCAGCTTAGACCTTGTGGCAAAATCTAACTATGGCTACACCTTC
TRBV7-2	NA	TRBJ2-3	TRBD1	CASSLAGTGIDTQYF	TGTGCCAGCAGCTTAGCGGGGACAGGGATCGATACGCAGTATTTT
TRBV5-4	NA	TRBJ1-1	NA	CASSLEVGGTEAFF	TGTGCCAGCAGCTTGGAAGTTGGGGGGACTGAAGCTTTCTTT
TRBV25-1	few	TRBJ1-1	NA	CASSESAGRGTEAFF	TGTGCCAGCAGTGAATCTGCAGGAAGGGGAACTGAAGCTTTCTTT
TRBV4-1	few	TRBJ2-2	NA	CASSQLSITGGELFF	TGCGCCAGCAGCCAACTATCTATTACGGGCGGGGAGCTGTTTTTT
TRBV4-2	few	TRBJ2-2	TRBD1	CASSQVGQGSNTGELFF	TGTGCCAGCAGCCAAGTTGGACAGGGGTCTAACACCGGGGAGCTGTTTTTT
TRBV10-3	NA	TRBJ1-2	TRBD1	CAISSTGDYGYTF	TGTGCCATCAGTTCTACAGGGGACTATGGCTACACCTTC
TRBV2	NA	TRBJ2-7	NA	CASMKSDSYEQYF	TGTGCCAGCATGAAGTCAGACTCCTACGAGCAGTACTTC
TRBV20-1	NA	TRBJ2-3	NA	CSTPRGGDSTDTQYF	TGCAGTACCCCGAGGGGGGGAGACAGCACAGATACGCAGTATTTT
TRBV7-8	NA	TRBJ2-6	TRBD1	CASSGQGGIWANVLTF	TGTGCCAGCAGTGGACAGGGAGGTATCTGGGCCAACGTCCTGACTTTC
TRBV20-1	many	TRBJ2-3	TRBD1	CSARGQSIIDTQYF	TGCAGTGCTAGGGGACAGTCGATAATAGATACGCAGTATTTT
TRBV14	NA	TRBJ2-5	TRBD1	CASSQEGTGSGEQYF	TGTGCCAGCAGCCAAGAGGGGACAGGGAGCGGTGAGCAGTACTTC
TRBV2	NA	TRBJ2-3	NA	CASLPPGDTQYF	TGTGCCAGCCTCCCACCCGGGGATACGCAGTATTTT
TRBV7-9	NA	TRBJ2-1	NA	CASSPRGRMIYNEQFF	TGTGCCAGCAGCCCACGAGGCAGGATGATCTACAATGAGCAGTTCTTC
TRBV7-9	few	TRBJ1-1	TRBD1	CASSFRGRTEAFF	TGTGCCAGCAGCTTCAGGGGGCGGACTGAAGCTTTCTTT
TRBV7-9	few	TRBJ1-1	NA	CASGGLPGAEAFF	TGTGCCAGCGGGGGACTACCAGGCGCTGAAGCTTTCTTT
TRBV4-3	few	TRBJ2-1	NA	CASSLPLEPARPKFF	TGCGCCAGCAGCCTACCCCTTGAACCGGCTCGCCCCAAGTTCTTC
TRBV14	NA	TRBJ2-7	NA	CASSQDLDPYEQYF	TGTGCCAGCAGCCAAGACCTCGACCCCTACGAGCAGTACTTC